This T cell receptor beta chain was recovered during a study of blood T cell repertoires in COVID-19. About the study: Sources were T cells, B-cell-depleted T cells, or PBMCs; the material itself was cDNA or gDNA.

This CDR3 has 14 residues. Germline V gene sequence: CDR1 MNHEY, CDR2 SVGEGT. J lost 13 bases, V lost 0 bases, and 8 bases had no gene match. This table comes from immunoSEQ multiplex PCR, and its TCRdb copy is limited to in-frame clones, with some not included. The sample records some 150,000 clones, roughly 85% being singletons. V and J are TRBV6-2 or TRBV6-3 and TRBJ2-1; 8 nucleotides match TRBD2. The sequenced material came from peripheral blood. This sequence originates from a man between 45 and 60 years old with acute or convalescent COVID-19. The DNA for the CDR3 is TGTGCCAGCAGTTACTCGCTAGCGGGCTTGGAACAGTTCTTC. Translating gives CASSYSLAGLEQFF.